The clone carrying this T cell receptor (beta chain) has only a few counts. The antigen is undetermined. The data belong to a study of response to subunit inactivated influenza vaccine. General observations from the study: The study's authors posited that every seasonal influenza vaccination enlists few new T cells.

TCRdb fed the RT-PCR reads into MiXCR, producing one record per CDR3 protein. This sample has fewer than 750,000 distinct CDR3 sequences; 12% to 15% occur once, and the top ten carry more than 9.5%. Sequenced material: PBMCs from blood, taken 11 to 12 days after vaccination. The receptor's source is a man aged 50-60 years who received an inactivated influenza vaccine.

The CDR3 sequence is CASSLRGLASSYEQYF. CDR3 nucleotide sequence: TGTGCCAGCAGTTTACGTGGACTTGCGAGCTCCTACGAGCAGTACTTC. This chain uses TRBV28 with TRBJ2-7, with a tentative D call TRBD2 (5 bases). Trimming took off 2 bases at V and 0 bases at J, with 14 bases between the two ends. Germline CDR1 and CDR2: MDHEN and SYDVKM. The CDR3 spans 16 residues.